One T cell receptor beta chain is described in this entry. Its antigen is still unknown. The read halts 3 residues ahead of the CDR3 end, with the missing end drawn from the germline J gene. The sample is drawn from a study of T cells in women clearing cervical HPV infection. On the study more broadly: Cases' blood sampling followed lesion detection by median approximately 140 days (90 to 200).

There are 14 residues in the CDR3. Germline CDR1 is SGHVS and CDR2 is FQNEAQ. The trim removed 4 bases at V and 4 bases at J, leaving 4 bases unmatched. TCRdb's copy holds only in-frame clones and misses some; the assay was immunoSEQ multiplex PCR. The sample holds 23,000 or so clones. Regarding the study as a whole: Controls had more TRBV6-7 (approximately 0.16%) than cases (approximately 0.11%). CIN3+ cases had significantly higher TCR repertoire richness than controls, but evenness did not differ.

Sequencing was carried out using blood buffy coat. The sequence derives from a woman between 18 and 70 years old with a cervical HPV16 infection that either progressed to CIN3+ or cleared (not recorded which). The genes are TRBV7-8 and TRBJ2-5; 9 nucleotides line up with TRBD1. CDR3 DNA (partial): TGTGCCAGCAGCTCCAGGACAGGGGCAGAGACC. As protein: CASSSRTGAET. The CDR3 in its entirety is CASSSRTGAETQYF.